Each of the 7 T cell receptor beta chains below was sequenced from the same sample in a study of CD8 T cells in ankylosing spondylitis. General study results and limits: For ankylosing spondylitis blood, a TCR beta motif of fewer than 10 highly homologous variants appeared characteristic.

The antigens for these receptors are not known. TCRdb analysed the 5' RACE reads with MiXCR anew, one entry per CDR3 protein. The sample holds around 450,000 distinct CDR3 sequences, 25% to 30% seen once. Sequenced: blood, either unsorted or a sorted T cell fraction (not recorded which). The receptors derive from a male donor with ankylosing spondylitis.

The V gene is TRBV7-2, the J gene TRBJ1-2; D gene ambiguous. V was cut by 5 bases and J by 7 bases, with 23 bases left in between. The V gene's germline CDR1 is SGHTA and CDR2 FQGNSA. The CDR3 loop spans 16 amino acids. The CDR3 spells CASSMQTSLIPGGYTF. CDR3 DNA: TGTGCCAGCAGCATGCAGACTTCTTTGATTCCTGGTGGCTACACCTTC.

This clonotype was recorded a few times. The V gene is TRBV11-2, the J gene TRBJ2-2, with 10 bases lining up with TRBD2. J gave up 4 bases and V 1 base, and 3 bases lay outside the gene matches. CDR3 length: 16 residues. Germline CDR1 is SGHAT and CDR2 is FQNNGV. The CDR3 spells CASSLASGSGTGELFF. The CDR3, as DNA: TGTGCCAGCAGCTTAGCTAGCGGGAGTGGCACCGGGGAGCTGTTTTTT.

V is TRBV5-1 and J is TRBJ2-5; D possibly uses TRBD1 or TRBD2 (5 bases each). Trimming took 0 bases from V and 9 from J, leaving 18 bases between them. The CDR3 is 15 amino acids. Germline V gives CDR1 SGHRS, CDR2 YFSETQ. The chain's CDR3 is CASSLAGDGTQSQYF. The DNA for the CDR3 is TGCGCCAGCAGCTTGGCCGGGGACGGAACCCAGTCCCAGTACTTC.

The chain combines TRBV7-9 with TRBJ2-2; D not certain. The ends were cut back, 0 bases at V and 3 bases at J, with 8 bases in the middle. The CDR3 is 15 amino acids. Germline V CDR1 and CDR2: SEHNR, FQNEAQ (reference sequence). DNA of the CDR3: TGTGCCAGCAGCTTAGCGGTAGCTTACACCGGGGAGCTGTTTTTT. Its translation is CASSLAVAYTGELFF. Full variable domain (rest looked up from reference TRBV7-9 and TRBJ2-2): DTGVSQNPRHKITKRGQNVTFRCDPISEHNRLYWYRQTLGQGPEFLTYFQNEAQLEKSRLLSDRFSAERPKGSFSTLEIQRTEQGDSAMYLCASSLAVAYTGELFFGEGSRLTVL.

Only a few counts were recorded for this clonotype. The V and J genes are TRBV3-1 and TRBJ2-1; the match to TRBD1 covers 10 bases. The length of the CDR3 is 15 residues. V lost 2 bases, J lost 7 bases, and 5 bases stayed unmatched. CDR1 LGHDT and CDR2 YNNKEL come from the germline V gene (reference sequence). The CDR3 protein is CASSQPRDRGNEQFF. The CDR3 bases are TGTGCCAGCAGCCAACCCCGGGACAGGGGTAATGAGCAGTTCTTC.

As for this clonotype: One junction end does not reproduce the germline sequence, and a read error may be involved. V and J are TRBV20-1 and TRBJ2-5; D perhaps matches TRBD1 (6 bases). Germline V CDR1 and CDR2: DFQATT, SNEGSKA (reference sequence). The CDR3 is made up of 13 amino acids. The CDR3 DNA reads as TGCAGTGCCGCGACAGGCTACCAAGAAACCCAGTACTTC. It yields the protein CSAATGYQETQYF.

This sequence joins TRBV20-1 and TRBJ2-1; possibly TRBD1 or TRBD2 for D (5 bases each). The length of the CDR3 is 15 residues. V gave up 6 bases and J gave up 4 bases, with 19 bases separating them. The germline V gene encodes CDR1 DFQATT and CDR2 SNEGSKA (reference sequence). The CDR3 nucleotides read TGCAGTGCATACTCCCGGGGCTCTTTGTACAATGAGCAGTTCTTC. It specifies CSAYSRGSLYNEQFF.